This T cell receptor (beta chain) derives from a study of CD8 T cells in ankylosing spondylitis. Whole-study findings and limits: Reports say disease-linked clones showed up significantly more in matched ankylosing spondylitis synovial fluid. A motif in TCR beta, a set of under ten highly homologous variants, appeared characteristic of ankylosing spondylitis blood. Disease-linked clones were CD8+ and relatively rare in peripheral blood.

Details on this clonotype: Its antigen is currently unknown.

It was by quantitative 5'-RACE with molecular barcodes that TCR beta libraries were made. TCRdb processed the 5' RACE reads anew with MiXCR; each CDR3 protein has one entry. The sample lists under 200,000 distinct CDR3 sequences; 9.8% were seen once. Germline V lookup: CDR1 MNHEY, CDR2 SMNVEV (reference sequence). The CDR3 is made up of 15 amino acids. Trimming removed 5 bases from V and 7 bases from J, with 20 bases in between. This rearrangement joins TRBV27 to TRBJ1-2; possible D gene TRBD1, 5 bases. The origin of this receptor is a female donor with ankylosing spondylitis or in good health (not recorded which). The sequencing input was blood, either unsorted or a sorted T cell fraction (not recorded which). CDR3 nucleotides: TGTGCCAGCAGTCCTCTCATGGGGACGAAGGGTGGCTACACCTTC. Translating it yields CASSPLMGTKGGYTF.